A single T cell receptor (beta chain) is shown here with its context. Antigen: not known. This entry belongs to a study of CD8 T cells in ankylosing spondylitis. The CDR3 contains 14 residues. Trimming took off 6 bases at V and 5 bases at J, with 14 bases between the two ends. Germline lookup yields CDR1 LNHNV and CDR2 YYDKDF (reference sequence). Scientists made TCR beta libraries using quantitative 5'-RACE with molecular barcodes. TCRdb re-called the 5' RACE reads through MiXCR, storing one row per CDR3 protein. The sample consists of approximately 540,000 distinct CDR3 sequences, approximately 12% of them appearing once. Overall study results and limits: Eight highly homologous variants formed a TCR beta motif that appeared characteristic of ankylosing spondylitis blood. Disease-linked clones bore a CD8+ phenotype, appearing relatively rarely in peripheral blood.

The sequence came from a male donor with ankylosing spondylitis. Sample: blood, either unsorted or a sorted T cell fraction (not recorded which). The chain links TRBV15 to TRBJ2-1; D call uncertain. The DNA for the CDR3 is TGTGCCACCAGATTGGTGGAAGAGAACAATGAGCAGTTCTTC. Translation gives CATRLVEENNEQFF. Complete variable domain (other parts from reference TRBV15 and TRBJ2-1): DAMVIQNPRYQVTQFGKPVTLSCSQTLNHNVMYWYQQKSSQAPKLLFHYYDKDFNNEADTPDNFQSRRPNTSFCFLDIRSPGLGDTAMYLCATRLVEENNEQFFGPGTRLTVL.